This entry lists 2 T cell receptor beta chains sequenced from one sample in a study of T cell responses to AZD1222 COVID-19 vaccine. Generated by immunoSEQ multiplex PCR, the TCRdb table keeps only in-frame clones and is missing some. The repertoire holds 150,000 to 200,000 clones, approximately 94% seen once, with 5.1% in the top ten. The sample here was peripheral blood, taken 28 days after the second AZD1222 dose. These receptors were taken from an adult who received the AZD1222 COVID-19 vaccine.

This clone was picked up one time. This chain joins TRBV27 and TRBJ1-1; D is ambiguous. The CDR3 totals 13 residues. Trimming cost V 0 bases and J 6 bases, with 8 bases left between them. Per germline, CDR1 MNHEY and CDR2 SMNVEV (reference sequence). CDR3 loop: CASSLSSGAEAFF. The CDR3 DNA follows: TGTGCCAGCAGTTTATCTTCCGGGGCTGAAGCTTTCTTT.

CDR3 DNA: TGTGCCAGTAGTCCCCAGACCCAAGAGACCCAGTACTTC. Its protein product is CASSPQTQETQYF. V and J are TRBV19 and TRBJ2-5; no firm D call. The CDR3 is made up of 13 amino acids. Germline CDR1 LNHDA, CDR2 SQIVND (reference sequence). Trimming removed 5 bases at V and 1 base at J, with 8 bases between.